This is a list of T cell receptor beta chains from one sample in a study of neurological immune-mediated disorders. TCRdb processed the 5' RACE reads anew with MiXCR; each CDR3 protein has one entry. Of approximately 30,000 distinct CDR3 sequences in the sample, over 20% were seen once. Input material: PBMCs. These receptors were taken from a woman in her sixties or seventies in good health. Each CDR3 is given with its conserved first and last residue. A D gene is named only where the DNA matches it firmly. The listing skips clone size in some rows; elsewhere it reads once, few, many or a size class.

V gene	clone size	D gene	J gene	CDR3 protein	CDR3 DNA
TRBV20-1	many	TRBD1	TRBJ1-1	CSAFPHRGPTEAFF	TGCAGTGCCTTCCCCCATAGGGGGCCCACTGAAGCTTTCTTT
TRBV7-8	many	-	TRBJ2-1	CASSSTETSYNEQFF	TGTGCCAGCAGCTCTACAGAGACCTCCTACAATGAGCAGTTCTTC
TRBV29-1	many	-	TRBJ2-2	CSVGTGTRVTGELFF	TGCAGCGTTGGAACCGGGACACGGGTCACCGGGGAGCTGTTTTTT
TRBV12-3/TRBV12-4	many	TRBD1	TRBJ1-2	CASRATGVPDYGYTF	TGTGCCAGCAGAGCTACAGGGGTCCCAGACTATGGCTACACCTTC
TRBV19	-	-	TRBJ1-1	CASSAGHLAWLNTEAFF	TGTGCCAGTAGTGCCGGACACCTCGCCTGGTTGAACACTGAAGCTTTCTTT
TRBV20-1	many	-	TRBJ2-2	CSARDPRTADTGELFF	TGCAGTGCTAGAGATCCCCGGACAGCCGACACCGGGGAGCTGTTTTTT
TRBV7-2	many	-	TRBJ2-7	CASSPGLNPSEQYF	TGTGCCAGCAGCCCGGGACTGAACCCGTCGGAGCAGTACTTC
TRBV12-5	many	-	TRBJ2-4	CASGLLATDKNIQYF	TGTGCTAGTGGTCTCTTAGCGACAGACAAAAACATTCAGTACTTC
TRBV7-2	-	-	TRBJ2-5	CASSLGNIEETQDF	TGTGCCAGTAGCTTGGGGAACATTGAGGAGACCCAGGACTTC
TRBV5-1	many	-	TRBJ2-3	CASSFSTDTQYF	TGCGCCAGCAGCTTCAGCACAGATACGCAGTATTTT
TRBV7-2	many	-	TRBJ2-4	CASSLTNFPRNLAKNIQYF	TGTGCCAGCAGCTTAACAAATTTTCCGAGAAACTTAGCCAAAAACATTCAGTACTTC
TRBV21-1	medium-sized	-	TRBJ2-3	CASSMTGTSASTDTQYF	TGTGCCAGCAGCATGACCGGGACTAGCGCAAGCACAGATACGCAGTATTTT
TRBV6-2/TRBV6-3	many	-	TRBJ2-5	CASSYAGTLSF	TGTGCCAGCAGCTACGCCGGGACATTATCTTTC
TRBV19	many	TRBD1	TRBJ1-1	CASSKSTGVAEAFF	TGTGCCAGTAGTAAGTCGACAGGGGTGGCTGAAGCTTTCTTT
TRBV29-1	-	-	TRBJ2-3	CSVYEAGYTQYF	TGCAGCGTTTACGAGGCCGGTTATACGCAGTATTTT
TRBV21-1	-	-	TRBJ2-5	CASPRLAVRTQYF	TGTGCCAGCCCCAGACTAGCGGTACGGACCCAGTACTTC
TRBV9	-	TRBD1	TRBJ2-7	CASSVGQGHYYEQYF	TGTGCCAGCAGCGTAGGACAGGGGCATTACTACGAGCAGTACTTC
TRBV28	many	TRBD2	TRBJ2-7	CASSYSSGTGTYEQYF	TGTGCCAGCAGTTATTCCAGCGGGACCGGGACCTACGAGCAGTACTTC
TRBV7-2	many	-	TRBJ2-4	CASSQRPLGQGLAKNIQYF	TGTGCCAGCAGCCAAAGACCCCTAGGGCAAGGCCTAGCCAAAAACATTCAGTACTTC
TRBV28	many	-	TRBJ2-1	CASSLGGFYNEQFF	TGTGCCAGCAGTTTAGGGGGCTTCTACAATGAGCAGTTCTTC
TRBV5-1	-	-	TRBJ1-2	CASSLGGTFYGYTF	TGCGCCAGCAGCTTGGGCGGGACGTTCTATGGCTACACCTTC
TRBV7-3	many	TRBD1	TRBJ2-1	CASSYDRGSYNEQFF	TGTGCCAGCAGCTACGACAGGGGCTCCTACAATGAGCAGTTCTTC
TRBV29-1	many	TRBD1	TRBJ2-1	CSARTGDYNEQFF	TGCAGCGCAAGGACAGGAGACTACAATGAGCAGTTCTTC
TRBV11-2	-	-	TRBJ2-1	CASSLDGQRKRNEQFF	TGTGCCAGCAGCTTGGATGGACAGCGAAAACGGAATGAGCAGTTCTTC
TRBV7-8	-	-	TRBJ1-5	CASSLTGPTGNQPQHF	TGTGCCAGCAGCTTAACTGGACCTACCGGCAATCAGCCCCAGCATTTT
TRBV29-1	-	-	TRBJ1-1	CSVDGGPIMNTEAFF	TGCAGCGTTGACGGGGGGCCGATAATGAACACTGAAGCTTTCTTT
TRBV2	many	TRBD2	TRBJ2-5	CASSIRGGETQYF	TGTGCCAGCAGCATACGCGGGGGGGAGACCCAGTACTTC
TRBV4-2	many	TRBD1	TRBJ2-7	CASSQEGTANYEQYF	TGTGCCAGCAGCCAAGAAGGGACAGCGAACTACGAGCAGTACTTC
TRBV28	-	-	TRBJ2-7	CASSPGGARDYYGQYF	TGTGCCAGCAGCCCTGGGGGGGCTAGAGATTATTATGGGCAGTACTTC
TRBV29-1	-	-	TRBJ1-1	CSAVWAGHTEAFF	TGCAGCGCTGTGTGGGCAGGTCACACTGAAGCTTTCTTT
TRBV27	-	-	TRBJ2-2	CASSLAAGELFF	TGTGCCAGCAGTTTAGCCGCCGGGGAGCTGTTTTTT
TRBV20-1	many	-	TRBJ2-7	CSATSYEPLRAVHEQYF	TGCAGTGCCACGTCGTACGAACCATTGAGGGCCGTCCACGAGCAGTACTTC
TRBV5-1	many	TRBD1	TRBJ2-3	CASKVGQGTDTQYF	TGCGCCAGCAAAGTTGGACAGGGGACAGATACGCAGTATTTT
TRBV29-1	many	-	TRBJ2-3	CMGDLAGTDTQYF	TGCATGGGAGATTTGGCCGGCACAGATACGCAGTATTTT
TRBV10-2	many	-	TRBJ1-1	CASHPTARPPRTFF	TGCGCCAGCCACCCAACAGCGCGCCCCCCGAGAACTTTCTTT
TRBV5-1	few	-	TRBJ2-1	CASSLTSYNEQFF	TGCGCCAGCAGTTTAACTAGTTACAATGAGCAGTTCTTC
TRBV2	many	-	TRBJ2-5	CASTLGQQETQYF	TGTGCCAGCACCCTGGGCCAGCAAGAGACCCAGTACTTC
TRBV20-1	many	TRBD1	TRBJ2-5	CSARDWGQGAGETQYF	TGCAGTGCTAGAGATTGGGGACAGGGGGCTGGGGAGACCCAGTACTTC
TRBV7-3	medium-sized	-	TRBJ2-3	CASSTGPTDTQYF	TGTGCCAGCAGTACCGGGCCCACAGATACGCAGTATTTT
TRBV6-6	many	-	TRBJ2-1	CASSRKDRPQNEQFF	TGTGCCAGCAGCCGAAAAGACCGACCGCAGAATGAGCAGTTCTTC
TRBV20-1	many	-	TRBJ1-6	CSARDRPVKAPLHF	TGCAGTGCTAGAGATAGGCCAGTTAAGGCACCCCTCCACTTT
TRBV20-1	many	TRBD1	TRBJ1-5	CSARDPQGASRQPQHF	TGCAGTGCTAGGGACCCCCAGGGGGCGAGCAGGCAGCCCCAGCATTTT
TRBV20-1	-	-	TRBJ2-5	CSNRDEKDPGETQYF	TGCAGTAATAGAGATGAGAAGGACCCTGGGGAGACCCAGTACTTC
TRBV6-2/TRBV6-3	many	-	TRBJ1-6	CASRHRTTSPLHF	TGTGCCAGCAGACACCGGACTACTTCACCCCTCCACTTT
TRBV7-9	many	-	TRBJ2-2	CASSGRKGELFF	TGTGCCAGCAGCGGGAGAAAGGGGGAGCTGTTTTTT
TRBV5-1	many	TRBD1	TRBJ2-3	CASRGGGQGSTDTQYF	TGCGCCAGCAGAGGTGGGGGACAGGGAAGCACAGATACGCAGTATTTT
TRBV6-2/TRBV6-3	-	TRBD2	TRBJ2-4	CASTDLGLEAGGPRNIQYF	TGTGCCAGCACCGACTTGGGTTTGGAAGCGGGAGGGCCTCGAAACATTCAGTACTTC
TRBV20-1	many	-	TRBJ2-5	CSASGEETQYF	TGCAGTGCTAGCGGGGAGGAGACCCAGTACTTC